This T cell receptor beta chain came from a study of circulating and synovial CD4+ cells in juvenile arthritis (dated by TCRdb to the mid-2010s). Context from the whole study: TCRbeta CDR3 repertoires of circulating HLA-DR+ CD4 T cells, bulk blood CD4 T cells and synovial CD4 T cells were compared within each patient. Repertoire sequencing was performed with the aim of confirming enrichment of synovial clonotypes in a circulating synovial-like CD4 T cell subset. The full study reports these points: Circulating pathogenic-like lymphocytes clustered together with synovial T cells, and compared with bulk blood, the circulating pathogenic-like lymphocytes shared a substantially higher fraction of CDR3 sequences with synovium. CPL and bulk blood CD4 samples differed in T cell genome counts by at least an order of magnitude, so sample-size effects were addressed. Lower diversity was observed in synovial and circulating pathogenic-like lymphocyte repertoires than in bulk blood CD4 repertoires, and some CPL samples were found to be as oligoclonal as synovium. Because overlap with synovium was found to increase with sequencing depth, the full repertoire overlap was likely underestimated by the measured shared-clonotype fractions. No difference between circulating pathogenic-like lymphocytes and bulk blood T cells was detected by traditional Vbeta family usage analysis.

Per the germline V gene, SGDLS is the CDR1 and YYNGEE is the CDR2. V and J are truncated by 0 bases and 0 bases respectively, leaving an intervening sequence of 9 bases. CDR3 length: 15 amino acids, cysteine to phenylalanine. The sequence is cut down to CDR3 DNA, 45 bases in frame from base 1. To note about this clone: Its cognate antigen has yet to be identified. No per-base quality is available; no much larger clone lies one base away.

The sequenced samples came from patients who had active juvenile idiopathic arthritis. Cells were sorted right after thawing, and dead cells were excluded with Live/Dead Fixable Near-IR Stain. The method behind the library was the immunoSEQ multiplex PCR assay. TCRbeta CDR3 sequencing was performed as a commercial service by an external provider. In the paper's pipeline: The analyses used productive nucleotide sequences together with amino acid sequences obtained by in silico translation. Diversity was measured with Renyi entropy across alpha values, using the median of 200 repeated subsamples to equalise sample size. The distance between each pair of repertoires was calculated as one minus the Chao-modified Jaccard index, which corrects for under-sampling, and this distance was used for clustering. Frequency-weighted overlap with synovial clonotypes was calculated across 200 sample sizes, using 200 draws without replacement for each, and the value reported was the one at the size of the smaller sample. TCRdb took this table from immuneACCESS and kept in-frame rearrangements with V and J called. Such tables lack part of the clones; where checked against another copy, unresolved V genes explain under half of the gap, and the rest is unexplained. V, J and clone size were drawn from that table, and D and trimming were deduced from the DNA. This sample comprises 30,000 to 40,000 clones, approximately 94% of them detected only once. The top ten clones comprise around 0.7% of the sample.

The source is a human donor with juvenile idiopathic arthritis. The specimen was CD4+ T cells from blood. The rearrangement combines TRBV9 with TRBJ1-1; TRBD1 might be the D gene, on 6 matching bases. The CDR3 region reads CASSVEGHMNTEAFF. The nucleotides are TGTGCCAGCAGCGTAGAGGGACATATGAACACTGAAGCTTTCTTT.